This T cell receptor beta chain was found in a study of post-analysis software for immune sequencing data. Comments on this clonotype: Its target is not known.

V was clipped by 3 bases and J by 7 bases; unmatched bases: 8. Looked up from germline, CDR1 is SQVTM and CDR2 is ANQGSEA. The CDR3 covers 13 residues. Study-wide points: Several TRBV segments (TRBV5-6, TRBV5-1 and TRBV20-1 among them) occurred more frequently in patients than in controls.

TCR beta cDNA libraries included unique molecular identifiers. TCRdb analysed the PCR reads with MiXCR anew, one entry per CDR3 protein. The sample records around 440,000 distinct CDR3 sequences, approximately 45% being singletons. The receptor was derived from a girl between 5 and 17 years old with multiple sclerosis. This rearrangement joins TRBV29-1 to TRBJ1-1; 7 nucleotides agree with TRBD1. Input material: blood. CDR3 DNA sequence: TGCAGCGTTGAGGAAAGGGGGCAGGTTGAAGCTTTCTTT. This translates into CSVEERGQVEAFF.